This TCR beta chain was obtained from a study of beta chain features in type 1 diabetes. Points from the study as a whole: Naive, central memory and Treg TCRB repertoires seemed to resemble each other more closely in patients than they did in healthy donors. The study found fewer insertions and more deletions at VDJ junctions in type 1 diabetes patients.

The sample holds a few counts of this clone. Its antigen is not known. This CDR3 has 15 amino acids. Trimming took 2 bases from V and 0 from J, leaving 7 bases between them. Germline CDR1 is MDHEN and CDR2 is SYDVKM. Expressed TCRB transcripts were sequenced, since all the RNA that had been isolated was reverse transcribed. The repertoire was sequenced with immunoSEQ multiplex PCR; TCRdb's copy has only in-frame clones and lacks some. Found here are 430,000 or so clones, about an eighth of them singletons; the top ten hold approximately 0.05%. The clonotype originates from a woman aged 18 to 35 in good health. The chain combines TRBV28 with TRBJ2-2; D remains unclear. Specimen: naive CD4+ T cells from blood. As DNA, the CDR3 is TGTGCCAGCAGTTTACCCGGTACGAACACCGGGGAGCTGTTTTTT. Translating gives CASSLPGTNTGELFF.